This T cell receptor (beta chain) was obtained from a study of CD8 T cells in Susac syndrome. V lost 0 bases, J lost 4 bases, and 6 bases lay in between. From germline, CDR1 is SQVTM and CDR2 ANQGSEA. This CDR3 spans 12 amino acids. An input of roughly 0.5 to 1 ug of RNA was subjected to reverse transcription using random hexamers. TCRdb called the immunoSEQ multiplex PCR reads again in MiXCR, with one record for every CDR3 protein. This sample has roughly 200,000 distinct CDR3 sequences, with just under 95% found just once. The sequence derives from a human donor in good health. V usage is TRBV29-1 and J usage is TRBJ1-2; D unclear. The sample was CD4+ T cells from PBMCs. The CDR3 DNA is TGCAGCGTTGAAGATCCCGCCTATGGCTACACCTTC. Amino acids: CSVEDPAYGYTF. The entire variable domain, with the rest obtained from reference TRBV29-1 and TRBJ1-2, is as follows: SAVISQKPSRDICQRGTSLTIQCQVDSQVTMMFWYRQQPGQSLTLIATANQGSEATYESGFVIDKFPISRPNLTFSTLTVSNMSPEDSSIYLCSVEDPAYGYTFGSGTRLTVV.